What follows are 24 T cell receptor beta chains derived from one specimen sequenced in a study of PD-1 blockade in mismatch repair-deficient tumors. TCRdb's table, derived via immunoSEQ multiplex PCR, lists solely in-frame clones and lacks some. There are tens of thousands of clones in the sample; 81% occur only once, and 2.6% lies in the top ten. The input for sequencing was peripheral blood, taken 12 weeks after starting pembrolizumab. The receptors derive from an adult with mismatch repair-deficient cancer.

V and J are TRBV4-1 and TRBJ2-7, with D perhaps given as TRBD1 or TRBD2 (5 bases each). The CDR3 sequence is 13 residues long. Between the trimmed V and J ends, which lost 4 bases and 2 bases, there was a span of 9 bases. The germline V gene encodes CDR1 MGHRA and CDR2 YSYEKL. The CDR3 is CASSPGTPYEQYF. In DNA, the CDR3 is TGCGCCAGCAGCCCCGGGACCCCCTACGAGCAGTACTTC.

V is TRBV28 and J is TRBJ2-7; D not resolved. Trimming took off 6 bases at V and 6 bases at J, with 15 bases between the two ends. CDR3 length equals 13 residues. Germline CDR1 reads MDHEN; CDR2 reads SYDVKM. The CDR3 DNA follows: TGTGCCAGCAGCGCAAAACCCTGGGCCGAGCAGTACTTC. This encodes CASSAKPWAEQYF. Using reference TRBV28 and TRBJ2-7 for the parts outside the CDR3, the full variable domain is DVKVTQSSRYLVKRTGEKVFLECVQDMDHENMFWYRQDPGLGLRLIYFSYDVKMKEKGDIPEGYSVSREKKERFSLILESASTNQTSMYLCASSAKPWAEQYFGPGTRLTVT.

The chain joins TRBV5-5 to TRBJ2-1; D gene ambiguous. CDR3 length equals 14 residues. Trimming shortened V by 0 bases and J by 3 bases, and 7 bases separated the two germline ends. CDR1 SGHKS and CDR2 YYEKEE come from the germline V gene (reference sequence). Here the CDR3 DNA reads TGTGCCAGCAGCTTGGAGGGAAGCTACAATGAGCAGTTCTTC. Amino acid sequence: CASSLEGSYNEQFF.

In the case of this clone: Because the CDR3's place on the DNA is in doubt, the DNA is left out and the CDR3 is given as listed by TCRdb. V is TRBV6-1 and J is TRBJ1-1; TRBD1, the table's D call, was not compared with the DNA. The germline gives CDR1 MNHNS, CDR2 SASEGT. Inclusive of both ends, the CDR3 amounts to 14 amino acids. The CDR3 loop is CASILDRGDTEAFF.

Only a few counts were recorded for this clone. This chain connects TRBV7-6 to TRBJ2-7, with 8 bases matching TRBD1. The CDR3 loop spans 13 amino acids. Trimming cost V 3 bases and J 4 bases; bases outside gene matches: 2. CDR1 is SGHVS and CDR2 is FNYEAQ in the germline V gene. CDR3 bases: TGTGCCAGCAGCTTCGGACAGGGTTACGAGCAGTACTTC. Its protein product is CASSFGQGYEQYF.

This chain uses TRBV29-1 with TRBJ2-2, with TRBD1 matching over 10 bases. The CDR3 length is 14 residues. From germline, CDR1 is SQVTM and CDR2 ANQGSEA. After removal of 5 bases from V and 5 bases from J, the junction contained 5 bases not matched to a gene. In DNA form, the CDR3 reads TGCAGCGTTTCCGTGGACAGGGGGACCGGGGAGCTGTTTTTT. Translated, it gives CSVSVDRGTGELFF.

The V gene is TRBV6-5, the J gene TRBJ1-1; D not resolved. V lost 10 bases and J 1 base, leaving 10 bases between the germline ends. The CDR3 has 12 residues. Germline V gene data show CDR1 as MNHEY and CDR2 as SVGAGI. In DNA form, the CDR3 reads TGTGCCACCAAGAGCGGGAACACTGAAGCTTTCTTT. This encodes CATKSGNTEAFF.

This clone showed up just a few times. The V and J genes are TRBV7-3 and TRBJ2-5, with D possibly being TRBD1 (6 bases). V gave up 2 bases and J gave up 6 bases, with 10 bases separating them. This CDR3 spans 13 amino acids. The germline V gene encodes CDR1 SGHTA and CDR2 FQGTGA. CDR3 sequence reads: CASSLRGGQTQYF. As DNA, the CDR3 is TGTGCCAGCAGCTTACGAGGGGGACAGACCCAGTACTTC.

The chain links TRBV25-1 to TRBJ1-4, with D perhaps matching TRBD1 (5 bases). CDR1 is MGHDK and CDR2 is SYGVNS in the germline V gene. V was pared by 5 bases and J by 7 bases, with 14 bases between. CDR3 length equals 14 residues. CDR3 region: CASSPGGSIEKLFF. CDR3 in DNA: TGTGCCAGCAGTCCCGGGGGGAGTATTGAAAAACTGTTTTTT.

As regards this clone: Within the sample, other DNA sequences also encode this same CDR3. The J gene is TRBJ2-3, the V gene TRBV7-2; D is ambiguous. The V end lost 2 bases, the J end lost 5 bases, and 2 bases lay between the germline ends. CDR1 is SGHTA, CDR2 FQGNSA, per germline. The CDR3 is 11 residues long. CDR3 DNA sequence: TGTGCCAGCAGCTTACTAGATACGCAGTATTTT. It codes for CASSLLDTQYF.

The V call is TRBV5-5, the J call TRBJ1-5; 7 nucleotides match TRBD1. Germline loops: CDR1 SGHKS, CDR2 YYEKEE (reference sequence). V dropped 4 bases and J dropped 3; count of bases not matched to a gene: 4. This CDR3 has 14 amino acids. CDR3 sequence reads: CASSIGQVNQPQHF. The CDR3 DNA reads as TGTGCCAGCAGCATCGGACAGGTCAATCAGCCCCAGCATTTT. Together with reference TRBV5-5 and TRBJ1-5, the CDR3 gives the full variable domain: DAGVTQSPTHLIKTRGQQVTLRCSPISGHKSVSWYQQVLGQGPQFIFQYYEKEERGRGNFPDRFSARQFPNYSSELNVNALLLGDSALYLCASSIGQVNQPQHFGDGTRLSIL.

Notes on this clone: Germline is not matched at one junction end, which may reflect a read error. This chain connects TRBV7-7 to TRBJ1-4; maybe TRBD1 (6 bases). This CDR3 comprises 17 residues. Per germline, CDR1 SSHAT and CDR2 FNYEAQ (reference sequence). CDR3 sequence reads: CASSLLWGLGSVEKLFF. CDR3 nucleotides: TGTGCTAGCAGCTTATTGTGGGGGCTGGGGTCTGTTGAAAAACTGTTTTTT.

As DNA, the CDR3 is TGTGCCTGGAGTGTGGGGATTCAAGGTGGCTACACCTTC. Amino acid sequence: CAWSVGIQGGYTF. The chain carries TRBV30 and TRBJ1-2; D remains ambiguous. The CDR3 has 13 residues. Trimming removed 0 bases from V and 7 bases from J, with 12 bases in between. Germline values: CDR1 GTSNPN, CDR2 SVGIG (reference sequence). Drawing the rest from reference TRBV30 and TRBJ1-2, the complete variable domain is SQTIHQWPATLVQPVGSPLSLECTVEGTSNPNLYWYRQAAGRGLQLLFYSVGIGQISSEVPQNLSASRPQDRQFILSSKKLLLSDSGFYLCAWSVGIQGGYTFGSGTRLTVV.

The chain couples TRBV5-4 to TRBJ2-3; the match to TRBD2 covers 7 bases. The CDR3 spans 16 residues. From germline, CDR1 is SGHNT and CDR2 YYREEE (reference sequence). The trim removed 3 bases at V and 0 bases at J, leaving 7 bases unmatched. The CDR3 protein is CASSSGLVRSTDTQYF. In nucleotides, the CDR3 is TGTGCCAGCAGCTCCGGACTAGTCAGGAGCACAGATACGCAGTATTTT.

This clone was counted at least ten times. This CDR3 is CASSVGGTNTGELFF. CDR3 nucleotide sequence: TGCGCCAGCAGTGTGGGCGGGACAAACACCGGGGAGCTGTTTTTT. The rearrangement uses TRBV10-2 and TRBJ2-2; D may match TRBD1 or TRBD2 (6 bases each). This CDR3 is built from 15 residues. V was trimmed by 4 bases and J by 2 bases, leaving 11 bases between them. CDR1 WSHSY and CDR2 SAAADI come from the germline V gene.

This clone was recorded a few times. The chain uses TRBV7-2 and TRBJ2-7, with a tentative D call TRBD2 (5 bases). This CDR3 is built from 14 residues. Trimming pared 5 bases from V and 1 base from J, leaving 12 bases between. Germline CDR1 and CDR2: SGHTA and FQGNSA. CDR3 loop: CASSQRGLSYEQYF. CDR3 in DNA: TGTGCCAGCAGCCAACGCGGACTGTCCTACGAGCAGTACTTC.

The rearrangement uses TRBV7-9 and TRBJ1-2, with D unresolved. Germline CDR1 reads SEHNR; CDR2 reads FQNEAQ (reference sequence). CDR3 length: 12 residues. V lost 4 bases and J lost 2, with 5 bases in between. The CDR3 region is CASSSRNYGYTF. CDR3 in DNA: TGTGCCAGCAGCTCGAGAAACTATGGCTACACCTTC.

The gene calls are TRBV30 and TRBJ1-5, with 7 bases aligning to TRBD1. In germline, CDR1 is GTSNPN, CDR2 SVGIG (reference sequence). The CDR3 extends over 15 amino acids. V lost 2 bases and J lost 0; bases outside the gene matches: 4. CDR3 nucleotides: TGTGCCTGGAGTACAGGGGATTATAGCAATCAGCCCCAGCATTTT. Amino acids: CAWSTGDYSNQPQHF.

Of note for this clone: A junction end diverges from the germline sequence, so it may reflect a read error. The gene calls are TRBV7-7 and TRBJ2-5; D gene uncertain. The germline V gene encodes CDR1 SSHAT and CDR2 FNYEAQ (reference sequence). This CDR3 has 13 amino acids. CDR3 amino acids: CASSERLQETQYF. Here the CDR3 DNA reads TGTGCTAGCAGCGAAAGACTTCAAGAGACCCAGTACTTC.

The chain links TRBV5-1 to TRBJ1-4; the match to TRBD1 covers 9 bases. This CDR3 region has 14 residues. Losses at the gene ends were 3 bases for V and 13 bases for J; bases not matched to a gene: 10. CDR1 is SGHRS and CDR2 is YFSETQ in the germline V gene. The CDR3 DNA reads TGCGCCAGCAGCTCGGAGGGACAGGGTCGTTTACTGTTTTTT. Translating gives CASSSEGQGRLLFF.

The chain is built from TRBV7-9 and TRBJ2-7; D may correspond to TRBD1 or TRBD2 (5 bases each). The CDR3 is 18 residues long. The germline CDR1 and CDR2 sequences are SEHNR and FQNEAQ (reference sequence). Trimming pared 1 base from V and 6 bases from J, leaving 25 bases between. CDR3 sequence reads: CASSLGLGFMGPPVEQYF. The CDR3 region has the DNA TGTGCCAGCAGCTTAGGGTTAGGTTTTATGGGACCCCCGGTCGAGCAGTACTTC.

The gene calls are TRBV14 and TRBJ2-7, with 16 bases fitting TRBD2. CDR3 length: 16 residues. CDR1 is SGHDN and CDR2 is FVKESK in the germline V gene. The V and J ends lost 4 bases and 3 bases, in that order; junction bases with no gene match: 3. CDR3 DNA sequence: TGTGCCAGCAGCCGGGGACTAGCGGGAGGGCTCTACGAGCAGTACTTC. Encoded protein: CASSRGLAGGLYEQYF.

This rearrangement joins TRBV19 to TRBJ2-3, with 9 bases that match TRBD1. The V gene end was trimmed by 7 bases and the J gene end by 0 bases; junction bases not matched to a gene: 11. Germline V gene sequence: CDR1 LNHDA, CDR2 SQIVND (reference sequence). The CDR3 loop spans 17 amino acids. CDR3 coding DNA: TGTGCCAGTACCACGTCACAGGGGGCGCCTAGCACAGATACGCAGTATTTT. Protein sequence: CASTTSQGAPSTDTQYF.

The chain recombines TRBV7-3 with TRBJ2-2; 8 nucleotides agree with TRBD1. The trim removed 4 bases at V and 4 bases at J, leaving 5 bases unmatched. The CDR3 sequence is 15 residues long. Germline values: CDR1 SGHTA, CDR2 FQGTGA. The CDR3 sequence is CASSSQGAGTGELFF. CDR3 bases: TGTGCCAGCAGCTCCCAGGGGGCCGGCACCGGGGAGCTGTTTTTT.